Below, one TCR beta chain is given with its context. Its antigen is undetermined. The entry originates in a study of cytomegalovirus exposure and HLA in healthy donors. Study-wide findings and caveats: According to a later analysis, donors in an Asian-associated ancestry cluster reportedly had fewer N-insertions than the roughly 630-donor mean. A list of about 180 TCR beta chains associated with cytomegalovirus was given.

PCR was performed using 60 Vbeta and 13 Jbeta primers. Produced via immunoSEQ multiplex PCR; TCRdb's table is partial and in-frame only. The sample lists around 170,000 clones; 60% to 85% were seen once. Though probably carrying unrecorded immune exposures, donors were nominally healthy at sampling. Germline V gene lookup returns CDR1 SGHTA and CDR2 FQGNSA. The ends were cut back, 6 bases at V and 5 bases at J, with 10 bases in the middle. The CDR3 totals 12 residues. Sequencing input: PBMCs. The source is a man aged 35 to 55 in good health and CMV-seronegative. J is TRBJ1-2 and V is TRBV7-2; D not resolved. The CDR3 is CASSSDTYGYTF. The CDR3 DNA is TGTGCCAGCAGTAGCGACACTTATGGCTACACCTTC. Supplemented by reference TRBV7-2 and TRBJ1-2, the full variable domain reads GAGVSQSPSNKVTEKGKDVELRCDPISGHTALYWYRQSLGQGLEFLIYFQGNSAPDKSGLPSDRFSAERTGGSVSTLTIQRTQQEDSAVYLCASSSDTYGYTFGSGTRLTVV.